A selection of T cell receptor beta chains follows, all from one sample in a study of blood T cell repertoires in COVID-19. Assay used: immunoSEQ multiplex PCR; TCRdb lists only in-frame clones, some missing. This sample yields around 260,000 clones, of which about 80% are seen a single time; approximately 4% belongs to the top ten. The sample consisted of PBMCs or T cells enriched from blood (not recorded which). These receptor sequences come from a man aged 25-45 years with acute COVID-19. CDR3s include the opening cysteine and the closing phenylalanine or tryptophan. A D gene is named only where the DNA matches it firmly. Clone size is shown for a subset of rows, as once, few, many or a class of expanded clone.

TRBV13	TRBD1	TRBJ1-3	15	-	CASSKTGTAANTIYF	TGTGCCAGCAGCAAAACCGGGACAGCCGCGAACACCATATATTTT
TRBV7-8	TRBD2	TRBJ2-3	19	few	CASSLEGLAGYADTDTQYF	TGTGCCAGCAGCTTAGAAGGTCTAGCGGGATATGCTGACACAGATACGCAGTATTTT
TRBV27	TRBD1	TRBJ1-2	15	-	CASSYTGGAWYGYTF	TGTGCCAGCAGTTACACAGGGGGCGCTTGGTATGGCTACACCTTC
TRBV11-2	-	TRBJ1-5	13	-	CASSQSLEQPQHF	TGTGCCAGCAGCCAATCACTTGAGCAGCCCCAGCATTTT
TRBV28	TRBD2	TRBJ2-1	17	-	CASSPPGVAGTNNEQFF	TGTGCCAGCAGTCCTCCTGGGGTAGCGGGGACTAACAATGAGCAGTTCTTC
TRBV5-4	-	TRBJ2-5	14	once	CASSPSGRGETQYF	TGTGCCAGCAGCCCCTCGGGGCGGGGAGAGACCCAGTACTTC
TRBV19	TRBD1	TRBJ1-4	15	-	CASSRDRVSNEKLFF	TGTGCCAGTAGTCGGGACAGGGTATCGAATGAAAAACTGTTTTTT
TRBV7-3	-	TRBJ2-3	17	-	CASSLYAGQSSTDTQYF	TGTGCCAGCAGCCTATACGCGGGACAGTCTAGCACAGATACGCAGTATTTT
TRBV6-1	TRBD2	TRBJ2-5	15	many	CASSELAGGPETQYF	TGTGCCAGCAGTGAACTAGCGGGGGGGCCAGAGACCCAGTACTTC
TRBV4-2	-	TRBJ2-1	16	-	CASSQVDSPGYNEQFF	TGTGCCAGCAGCCAAGTTGACTCCCCGGGATACAATGAGCAGTTCTTC
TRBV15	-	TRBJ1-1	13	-	CATSRDPSTEAFF	TGTGCCACCAGCAGAGATCCCAGCACTGAAGCTTTCTTT